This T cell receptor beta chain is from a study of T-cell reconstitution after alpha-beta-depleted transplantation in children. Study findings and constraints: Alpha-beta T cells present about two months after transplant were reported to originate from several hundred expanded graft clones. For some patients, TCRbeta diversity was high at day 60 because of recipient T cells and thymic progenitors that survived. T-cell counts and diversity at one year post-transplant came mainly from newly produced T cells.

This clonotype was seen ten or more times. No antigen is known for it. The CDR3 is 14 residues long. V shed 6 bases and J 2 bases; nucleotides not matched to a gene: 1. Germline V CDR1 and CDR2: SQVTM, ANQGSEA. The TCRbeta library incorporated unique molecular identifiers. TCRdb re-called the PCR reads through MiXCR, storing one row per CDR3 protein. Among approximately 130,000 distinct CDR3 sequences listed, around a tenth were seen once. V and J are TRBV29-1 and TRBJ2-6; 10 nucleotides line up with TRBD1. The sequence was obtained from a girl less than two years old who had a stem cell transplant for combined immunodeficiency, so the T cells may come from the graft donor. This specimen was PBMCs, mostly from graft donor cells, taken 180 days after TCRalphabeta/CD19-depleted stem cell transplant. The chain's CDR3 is CSVGTGAGANVLTF. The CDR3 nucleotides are TGCAGCGTGGGGACAGGGGCTGGGGCCAACGTCCTGACTTTC. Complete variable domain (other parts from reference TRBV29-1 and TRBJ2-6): SAVISQKPSRDICQRGTSLTIQCQVDSQVTMMFWYRQQPGQSLTLIATANQGSEATYESGFVIDKFPISRPNLTFSTLTVSNMSPEDSSIYLCSVGTGAGANVLTFGAGSRLTVL.